The clone carrying this T cell receptor beta chain was picked up one time. What it recognizes is unknown. The V end was cut by 2 bases, the J end by 3 bases, with 12 bases between. The CDR3 contains 15 residues. Germline assignment: CDR1 MNHEY and CDR2 SVGAGI. This sample was included in a study of blood T cells in healthy people across ages. Findings and limits, study-wide: Correlation between TCR beta diversity and naive T cell percentage was strong.

Combining a sample-barcoded 5' primer with a J-beta primer mix, a second PCR ran for 7 to 11 cycles. Via MiXCR, TCRdb re-called the 5' RACE reads, giving one row per CDR3 protein. The sample holds approximately 810,000 distinct CDR3 sequences; around 30% are singletons and the top ten take about 18%. The J gene is TRBJ2-3, the V gene TRBV6-5, with D possibly TRBD1 on 5 matching bases. The receptor comes from a woman older than 75 in good health. The sample consisted of blood. CDR3 loop: CASSYETEGTDTQYF. The CDR3 DNA reads TGTGCCAGCAGTTACGAGACAGAAGGGACAGATACGCAGTATTTT.